The TCR beta chain described here comes from a study of blood T cells in healthy people across ages. Study results and limitations: TCR beta diversity correlated strongly with naive T cell percentage. Researchers deemed the diversity estimates from one million T cells underestimates.

It was with a sample-barcoded 5' primer and a J-beta primer mix that a second PCR of roughly 7 to 12 cycles was run. Each CDR3 protein is one row after TCRdb ran MiXCR on the 5' RACE reads. The sample yields roughly 1.5 million distinct CDR3 sequences, roughly 43% seen once. This clonotype was counted a few times. The antigen is not known. Per the germline V gene, CDR1 is LNHNV and CDR2 is YYDKDF (reference sequence). The CDR3 is 15 residues long. Trimming removed 0 bases from V and 3 bases from J, with 11 bases in between. Sequencing was done on a sample of blood. This TCR was sampled from a woman between 18 and 29 years old in good health. The V call is TRBV15, the J call TRBJ1-2; D is unresolved. DNA for the CDR3: TGTGCCACCAGCAGAGATGACCGGTCCTACTATGGCTACACCTTC. This codes for CATSRDDRSYYGYTF. Drawing the rest from reference TRBV15 and TRBJ1-2, the complete variable domain is DAMVIQNPRYQVTQFGKPVTLSCSQTLNHNVMYWYQQKSSQAPKLLFHYYDKDFNNEADTPDNFQSRRPNTSFCFLDIRSPGLGDTAMYLCATSRDDRSYYGYTFGSGTRLTVV.